This TCR beta chain was captured in a study of cytomegalovirus exposure and HLA in healthy donors. Study overall: From about 180 million T cells, an earlier analysis saw 120 million or so unique TCR beta sequences.

Note on this clone: Its specificity is unknown.

Use of 60 Vbeta and 13 Jbeta primers characterized the PCR. Clones were read by immunoSEQ multiplex PCR, and TCRdb kept only the in-frame ones, dropping some. The table lists fewer than 95,000 clones, 76% of them singletons, with over 3% in the top ten. Germline values: CDR1 SGHRS, CDR2 YFSETQ. The ends were cut back, 0 bases at V and 0 bases at J, with 6 bases in the middle. The CDR3 runs 14 residues. Whole-study results and caveats: A few V segments could not be told apart, such as TRBV6-2 and TRBV6-3, and were left out. In a later analysis, productive TCRs from donors in an Asian-associated ancestry cluster reportedly carried fewer N-insertions than the cohort mean.

Source material: PBMCs. This sequence joins TRBV5-1 and TRBJ1-1; D remains unclear. This receptor was taken from a man between 35 and 55 years old in good health and CMV-seronegative. The CDR3 coding sequence is TGCGCCAGCAGCTTGGGTTCTTTGAACACTGAAGCTTTCTTT. It specifies CASSLGSLNTEAFF.